Shown below are 25 T cell receptor beta chains from a single sample sequenced in a study of identical twins. Each CDR3 protein gets one entry after TCRdb re-called the 5' RACE reads with MiXCR. The data contain hundreds of thousands of distinct CDR3 sequences, roughly 6.6% of them seen just once; the ten biggest clones take up over 1.5%. These data also featured in a second study, about yellow fever vaccine responses in identical twins.

Sequencing was carried out using PBMCs. The receptors were gathered from a woman between 18 and 29 years old in good health.

The chain joins TRBV20-1 to TRBJ2-2; D tentatively reads TRBD1 or TRBD2 (5 bases each). The CDR3 consists of 14 residues. In germline, CDR1 is DFQATT, CDR2 SNEGSKA (reference sequence). Trimming left V 3 bases short and J 4 bases short, with 12 bases between. Here the CDR3 DNA reads TGCAGTGCTAGTAAGGGACCAGGCACCGGGGAGCTGTTTTTT. This translates into CSASKGPGTGELFF.

This clonotype has more than one count but fewer than ten. The chain recombines TRBV12-3 or TRBV12-4 with TRBJ2-7; TRBD2 agrees at 8 bases. Unmatched junction bases numbered 14, after V lost 5 bases and J lost 2 bases. This CDR3 contains 17 residues. CDR3 nucleotides: TGTGCCAGCAGTGGCCGGGCTAGCGGGTTCGAGACCTACGAGCAGTACTTC. Translated, it gives CASSGRASGFETYEQYF.

Many counts were recorded for this clonotype. The chain couples TRBV10-3 to TRBJ2-2; D gene unclear. The CDR3 loop spans 12 amino acids. Germline CDR1 ENHRY, CDR2 SYGVKD. V gave up 3 bases and J gave up 4 bases, with 3 bases separating them. CDR3 bases: TGTGCCATCAGTGACCGCACCGGGGAGCTGTTTTTT. Its protein product is CAISDRTGELFF.

The sample holds many counts of this clonotype. The chain couples TRBV4-1 to TRBJ2-5; the match to TRBD1 covers 8 bases. The CDR3 covers 17 residues. CDR1 and CDR2 (germline): MGHRA, YSYEKL. V shed 0 bases and J 0 bases; nucleotides not matched to a gene: 6. The CDR3 loop reads CASSQEPGQANQETQYF. The CDR3, as DNA: TGCGCCAGCAGCCAAGAACCGGGACAGGCGAACCAAGAGACCCAGTACTTC.

The genes are TRBV3-1 and TRBJ2-1; 12 bases agree with TRBD2. This CDR3 comprises 19 residues. Germline CDR1 reads LGHDT; CDR2 reads YNNKEL (reference sequence). Trimming removed 6 bases from V and 1 base from J; junction bases left unmatched: 13. CDR3 in DNA: TGTGCCAGCAGTGCGTTTCTAGCGGGGGGGAGAGGATCCTACAATGAGCAGTTCTTC. Its translation: CASSAFLAGGRGSYNEQFF.

The gene calls are TRBV12-3 or TRBV12-4 and TRBJ2-3, with TRBD2 matching 8 bases. The junction had 9 bases not matched to a gene; V was cut back by 6 bases and J by 7 bases. The CDR3 contains 14 residues. The CDR3 spells CASSGTRSHYTQYF. The CDR3 region has the DNA TGTGCCAGCAGCGGGACTAGGAGTCATTATACGCAGTATTTT.

V is TRBV10-3 and J is TRBJ2-7; the match to TRBD2 covers 11 bases. In germline, CDR1 is ENHRY, CDR2 SYGVKD. J gave up 0 bases and V 2 bases, and 0 bases lay outside the gene matches. This CDR3 has 15 residues. For the CDR3, the DNA is TGTGCCATCAGTGAGACTAGCGGGAGCTCCTACGAGCAGTACTTC. Translating gives CAISETSGSSYEQYF.

In this sample, this clonotype turned up many times. The chain couples TRBV11-2 to TRBJ2-2, with D possibly TRBD1 on 5 matching bases. Trimming removed 3 bases from V and 5 bases from J, with 10 bases in between. The CDR3 is 14 residues long. CDR1 and CDR2 (germline): SGHAT, FQNNGV. This chain's CDR3 is CASSFIRVTGELFF. The CDR3 coding sequence is TGTGCCAGCAGCTTCATCAGGGTTACCGGGGAGCTGTTTTTT.

The V and J genes are TRBV2 and TRBJ1-1, with D hard to call. CDR1 is SNHLY and CDR2 is FYNNEI in the germline V gene. The CDR3 runs to 10 residues. Trimming left V 6 bases short and J 7 bases short, with 6 bases between. This CDR3 reads CASRWVEAFF. The CDR3, as DNA: TGTGCCAGCAGATGGGTTGAAGCTTTCTTT. The full variable domain, in which reference TRBV2 and TRBJ1-1 provide the parts outside the CDR3, is EPEVTQTPSHQVTQMGQEVILRCVPISNHLYFYWYRQILGQKVEFLVSFYNNEISEKSEIFDDQFSVERPDGSNFTLKIRSTKLEDSAMYFCASRWVEAFFGQGTRLTVV.

This chain joins TRBV7-8 and TRBJ1-5; perhaps TRBD1 as D (6 bases). Trimming left V 5 bases short and J 2 bases short, with 13 bases between. The CDR3 spans 15 residues. Germline V gene data show CDR1 as SGHVS and CDR2 as FQNEAQ. The CDR3 protein is CASSIGGGGNQPQHF. The CDR3 DNA sequence: TGTGCCAGCAGCATAGGGGGGGGTGGCAATCAGCCCCAGCATTTT.

In its sample, this clonotype was seen many times. The chain has TRBV12-3 or TRBV12-4 and TRBJ1-5; D uncertain. Trimming left V 8 bases short and J 3 bases short, with 14 bases between. The CDR3 runs to 14 residues. CDR3 residues: CASASDGNNQPQHF. CDR3 in DNA: TGTGCCAGCGCTTCGGACGGGAACAATCAGCCCCAGCATTTT.

This clonotype was recorded a few times. The V call is TRBV20-1, the J call TRBJ2-1; no definite D call. Germline V gene sequence: CDR1 DFQATT, CDR2 SNEGSKA (reference sequence). The germline V and J ends were trimmed by 3 bases and 3 bases, with 12 bases remaining between them. This CDR3 comprises 14 residues. CDR3 region: CSASFQSLYNEQFF. CDR3 in DNA: TGCAGTGCTAGTTTCCAGTCCCTCTACAATGAGCAGTTCTTC.

V and J are TRBV2 and TRBJ2-5, with 10 bases that match TRBD2. Germline loops: CDR1 SNHLY, CDR2 FYNNEI. With 1 base clipped from V and 3 bases from J, the junction kept 5 bases outside the gene matches. The CDR3 runs to 16 residues. For the CDR3, the DNA is TGTGCCAGCAGTGAAGAACGGGGACTAGCGAAAGAGACCCAGTACTTC. Translated: CASSEERGLAKETQYF.

The rearrangement uses TRBV10-3 and TRBJ2-7, with D tentatively TRBD2 (6 bases). The CDR3 has 12 residues. Trimming took 6 bases from V and 4 from J, leaving 10 bases between them. Germline assignment: CDR1 ENHRY and CDR2 SYGVKD. The CDR3 DNA sequence: TGTGCCATCAGGACCAGCGGGTACGAGCAGTACTTC. Translating it yields CAIRTSGYEQYF.

V and J are TRBV19 and TRBJ2-5, with D perhaps TRBD1 (6 bases). The CDR3 has 13 amino acids. Germline V lookup: CDR1 LNHDA, CDR2 SQIVND (reference sequence). Trimming removed 9 bases from V and 5 bases from J, with 16 bases in between. The CDR3 bases are TGTGCCAGCAGCTCGACAGGTTACGAGACCCAGTACTTC. Translated: CASSSTGYETQYF. Full variable domain (missing parts from reference TRBV19 and TRBJ2-5): DGGITQSPKYLFRKEGQNVTLSCEQNLNHDAMYWYRQDPGQGLRLIYYSQIVNDFQKGDIAEGYSVSREKKESFPLTVTSAQKNPTAFYLCASSSTGYETQYFGPGTRLLVL.

This clonotype was observed a few times. The CDR3 DNA reads as TGTGCCAGCAGTTTATACGGGCTGACTAGCGGGGGAACAGATACGCAGTATTTT. Amino acid sequence: CASSLYGLTSGGTDTQYF. The chain carries TRBV27 and TRBJ2-3; 12 bases are a match to TRBD2. V lost 1 base to trimming and J lost 3 bases; unmatched junction nucleotides: 8. The CDR3 has 18 amino acids. CDR1 is MNHEY, CDR2 SMNVEV, per germline (reference sequence).

The table lists this clonotype with a few counts. This rearrangement joins TRBV5-1 to TRBJ2-3; a weak D match, TRBD1 (6 bases). Germline values: CDR1 SGHRS, CDR2 YFSETQ. CDR3 length equals 21 residues. The V gene lost 4 bases and the J gene lost 4 bases, with 34 bases spanning the gap. The CDR3 DNA follows: TGCGCCAGCAGCCCCTGGACAGCCAACCTTCACTTCGCGACAATGGCAGATACGCAGTATTTT. Encoded protein: CASSPWTANLHFATMADTQYF.

This chain connects TRBV4-1 to TRBJ2-5; tentative D call: TRBD2 (6 bases). The V end was cut by 1 base, the J end by 7 bases, with 13 bases between. CDR3 length: 14 residues. The germline CDR1 and CDR2 sequences are MGHRA and YSYEKL. As DNA, the CDR3 is TGCGCCAGCAGCCAAGTTACCGACGGGAGGACCCAGTACTTC. Translated, it gives CASSQVTDGRTQYF.

The chain combines TRBV10-3 with TRBJ2-5, with 8 bases matching TRBD1. The CDR3 runs 16 residues. Germline values: CDR1 ENHRY, CDR2 SYGVKD. V shed 3 bases and J 5 bases; nucleotides not matched to a gene: 11. Written as DNA, the CDR3 is TGTGCCATCAGTGACCTCTGGACAGGGAGTATGGAGACCCAGTACTTC. It is translated as CAISDLWTGSMETQYF.

This chain links TRBV20-1 with TRBJ2-5; D may be TRBD1 (5 bases). The length of the CDR3 is 13 residues. Germline V lookup: CDR1 DFQATT, CDR2 SNEGSKA (reference sequence). V was shortened by 0 bases and J by 7 bases, with 12 bases between the two germline ends. The CDR3 DNA sequence: TGCAGTGCTAGAGAGGGCAGGGTAGGGACCCAGTACTTC. It yields the protein CSAREGRVGTQYF.

This clonotype was counted only a few times. V and J are TRBV7-9 and TRBJ2-3; tentatively, D is TRBD2 (6 bases). CDR3 length: 15 amino acids. CDR1 and CDR2 (germline): SEHNR, FQNEAQ (reference sequence). The V gene lost 0 bases and the J gene lost 3 bases, with 10 bases spanning the gap. CDR3 nucleotides: TGTGCCAGCAGCTTAGCAACCGGGACTACAGATACGCAGTATTTT. Translating gives CASSLATGTTDTQYF.

This clonotype was observed a handful of times. The genes are TRBV7-9 and TRBJ2-7; 8 positions agree with TRBD2. The CDR3 totals 15 residues. Germline CDR1 reads SEHNR; CDR2 reads FQNEAQ (reference sequence). V gave up 1 base and J gave up 3 bases; unmatched junction bases: 5. The CDR3 DNA reads TGTGCCAGCAGCTTAGGGGCGGGAGGTAACTACGAGCAGTACTTC. Translated, it gives CASSLGAGGNYEQYF. The variable domain in full, with the rest retrieved from reference TRBV7-9 and TRBJ2-7, is DTGVSQNPRHKITKRGQNVTFRCDPISEHNRLYWYRQTLGQGPEFLTYFQNEAQLEKSRLLSDRFSAERPKGSFSTLEIQRTEQGDSAMYLCASSLGAGGNYEQYFGPGTRLTVT.

This chain uses TRBV6-1 with TRBJ2-1, with 11 bases that match TRBD2. Per the germline V gene, CDR1 is MNHNS and CDR2 is SASEGT. CDR3 length equals 15 residues. Trimming took 8 bases from V and 6 from J; bases not matched to a gene: 9. The CDR3 here is CASAPIAGGPNEQFF. CDR3 in DNA: TGTGCCAGCGCCCCCATAGCGGGAGGGCCCAATGAGCAGTTCTTC.

J is TRBJ1-1 and V is TRBV18, with no clear D. V was pared by 3 bases and J by 5 bases, with 16 bases between. There are 15 residues in the CDR3. Germline CDR1 KGHSH, CDR2 LQKENI. CDR3 sequence (DNA): TGTGCCAGCTCACCTTTGAGTTCGAAAGGGACTGAAGCTTTCTTT. Amino acids: CASSPLSSKGTEAFF.

This chain uses TRBV3-1 with TRBJ2-1; the D gene is possibly TRBD1 (5 bases). This CDR3 region has 15 residues. Between the trimmed V and J ends, which lost 1 base and 3 bases, there was a span of 10 bases. Germline-derived CDR1 and CDR2 are LGHDT and YNNKEL (reference sequence). The CDR3 is CASSQVGRFYNEQFF. CDR3 coding DNA: TGTGCCAGCAGCCAAGTGGGGCGCTTCTACAATGAGCAGTTCTTC.